These 27 T cell receptor beta chains originate from one sample sequenced in a study of cytomegalovirus exposure and HLA in healthy donors (dated by TCRdb to about 2017). Library preparation was by the immunoSEQ multiplex PCR assay. Held by TCRdb, this immuneACCESS table contains in-frame sequences only and omits some clones. Under half of the omission traces to an unresolved V gene where checked; the cause of the rest is unknown. Across this sample there are 100,000 to 150,000 clones, with 89% seen only once. Around 1.2% of the sample belongs to the ten largest clones. The sample consisted of PBMCs. The receptors originated from a woman aged 18-29 years in good health and CMV-seronegative.

V usage is TRBV5-1 and J usage is TRBJ2-1; 9 bases map to TRBD2. After removal of 4 bases from V and 3 bases from J, the junction contained 5 bases not matched to a gene. CDR1 is SGHRS, CDR2 YFSETQ, per germline. CDR3 length: 15 residues. Here the CDR3 reads CASSPRLADYNEQFF. Here the CDR3 DNA reads TGCGCCAGCAGCCCAAGACTAGCGGACTACAATGAGCAGTTCTTC.

The chain has TRBV9 and TRBJ1-2, with 7 bases matching TRBD1. The CDR3 has 16 residues. Trimming took 6 bases from V and 8 from J; bases not matched to a gene: 19. CDR1 SGDLS and CDR2 YYNGEE come from the germline V gene. The CDR3 DNA reads TGTGCCAGCACCCCAGGGGGTGGGGACCAGGGGCCCGGCTACACCTTC. Residues: CASTPGGGDQGPGYTF.

The V and J genes are TRBV5-5 and TRBJ2-7, with a weak D call TRBD1 (5 bases). This CDR3 region has 12 residues. The germline V gene has CDR1 SGHKS and CDR2 YYEKEE (reference sequence). The ends were cut back, 4 bases at V and 6 bases at J, with 11 bases in the middle. This CDR3 is CASSITGAEQYF. The CDR3 nucleotides read TGTGCCAGCAGCATTACAGGAGCCGAGCAGTACTTC.

This clone has just a few counts. This chain joins TRBV2 and TRBJ1-2; perhaps TRBD1 as D (6 bases). The germline V gene encodes CDR1 SNHLY and CDR2 FYNNEI. V was trimmed by 6 bases and J by 8 bases, leaving 13 bases between them. The CDR3 length is 12 residues. The CDR3 nucleotides are TGTGCCAGCAGGGAGACAGGTAAGGGCTACACCTTC. Amino acids: CASRETGKGYTF.

This rearrangement joins TRBV5-1 to TRBJ2-5; D remains ambiguous. This CDR3 comprises 15 residues. Germline CDR1 SGHRS, CDR2 YFSETQ. Trimming left V 0 bases short and J 3 bases short, with 12 bases between. CDR3: CASSLARSSEETQYF. The CDR3 DNA reads TGCGCCAGCAGCTTGGCCAGGTCGTCTGAAGAGACCCAGTACTTC.

This rearrangement joins TRBV15 to TRBJ2-3, with D unresolved. Germline V gene data show CDR1 as LNHNV and CDR2 as YYDKDF (reference sequence). The CDR3 is 16 residues long. Trimming shortened V by 1 base and J by 2 bases, and 13 bases separated the two germline ends. This CDR3 is CATSRGPIGNTDTQYF. The CDR3 bases are TGTGCCACCAGCAGAGGCCCGATTGGCAACACAGATACGCAGTATTTT.

A single count supports this clone. CDR3 region: CASSYSERGGYTF. The DNA of the CDR3 is TGTGCCAGCAGTTACTCGGAGAGAGGGGGCTACACCTTC. The gene calls are TRBV6-5 and TRBJ1-2; the D is unclear. Germline loops: CDR1 MNHEY, CDR2 SVGAGI. V shed 0 bases and J shed 8 bases, with 10 bases lying between them. The CDR3 has 13 residues.

The table lists this clone with a count of one. V usage is TRBV4-2 and J usage is TRBJ2-1, with 9 bases lining up with TRBD2. The CDR3 is made up of 16 amino acids. V was clipped by 4 bases and J by 2 bases; unmatched bases: 6. The germline CDR1 and CDR2 sequences are LGHNA and YNFKEQ. The chain's CDR3 is CASSPRLAGTYNEQFF. As DNA, the CDR3 is TGTGCCAGCAGCCCCCGTCTAGCGGGGACCTACAATGAGCAGTTCTTC.

This CDR3 reads CASSGQGGYEQYF. CDR3 nucleotides: TGCGCCAGCTCCGGACAGGGGGGCTACGAGCAGTACTTC. The chain has TRBV5-1 and TRBJ2-7, with 10 bases matching TRBD1. The V segment lost 7 bases and the J segment 3 bases; nucleotides outside the gene matches: 4. This CDR3 comprises 13 residues. In germline, CDR1 is SGHRS, CDR2 YFSETQ. The full variable domain, its missing parts supplied by reference TRBV5-1 and TRBJ2-7, is KAGVTQTPRYLIKTRGQQVTLSCSPISGHRSVSWYQQTPGQGLQFLFEYFSETQRNKGNFPGRFSGRQFSNSRSEMNVSTLELGDSALYLCASSGQGGYEQYFGPGTRLTVT.

The rearrangement uses TRBV6-1 and TRBJ1-1, with D possibly matching TRBD1 (6 bases). Between the trimmed V and J ends, which lost 7 bases and 1 base, there was a span of 10 bases. The germline V gene has CDR1 MNHNS and CDR2 SASEGT. This CDR3 has 13 amino acids. The CDR3 DNA reads TGTGCCAGCACAGGGGTTACGAACACTGAAGCTTTCTTT. Translating gives CASTGVTNTEAFF.

The J gene is TRBJ1-2, the V gene TRBV2; 10 bases agree with TRBD1. V was clipped by 3 bases and J by 7 bases; unmatched bases: 2. The CDR3 length is 13 residues. The germline V gene has CDR1 SNHLY and CDR2 FYNNEI. This CDR3 is CASSDGQGGGYTF. As DNA, the CDR3 is TGTGCCAGCAGTGACGGACAGGGGGGTGGCTACACCTTC. The entire variable domain, with the rest obtained from reference TRBV2 and TRBJ1-2, is as follows: EPEVTQTPSHQVTQMGQEVILRCVPISNHLYFYWYRQILGQKVEFLVSFYNNEISEKSEIFDDQFSVERPDGSNFTLKIRSTKLEDSAMYFCASSDGQGGGYTFGSGTRLTVV.

The chain has TRBV4-1 and TRBJ2-1; 9 bases fit TRBD1. Germline CDR1 reads MGHRA; CDR2 reads YSYEKL. V shed 1 base and J 7 bases; nucleotides not matched to a gene: 11. The CDR3 spans 17 residues. The CDR3 DNA reads as TGCGCCAGCAGCCAAGGGCCTTTGAGACAGGGGGTAAATGAGCAGTTCTTC. Translated: CASSQGPLRQGVNEQFF.

J is TRBJ1-1 and V is TRBV29-1; D is perhaps TRBD1 (5 bases). The germline V gene encodes CDR1 SQVTM and CDR2 ANQGSEA. Trimming stripped 7 bases from V and 3 bases from J, with 9 bases between. This CDR3 spans 11 amino acids. The CDR3, as DNA: TGCAGCGGCAGGGACTACACTGAAGCTTTCTTT. It encodes CSGRDYTEAFF.

This clone has more than one count but fewer than ten. The chain couples TRBV7-8 to TRBJ1-2; no clear D. CDR1 is SGHVS and CDR2 is FQNEAQ in the germline V gene. The CDR3 has 12 amino acids. V was trimmed by 5 bases and J by 2 bases, leaving 6 bases between them. This CDR3 reads CASSAGNYGYTF. CDR3 DNA: TGTGCCAGCAGCGCCGGGAACTATGGCTACACCTTC.

The V gene is TRBV4-1, the J gene TRBJ2-4; 8 bases agree with TRBD2. J gave up 8 bases and V 1 base, and 7 bases lay outside the gene matches. The CDR3 spans 15 residues. From germline, CDR1 is MGHRA and CDR2 YSYEKL. The CDR3 is CASSQGRLANDIQYF. The CDR3 nucleotides read TGCGCCAGCAGCCAAGGAAGACTAGCGAATGACATTCAGTACTTC.

The chain recombines TRBV15 with TRBJ1-4; 9 nucleotides agree with TRBD1. This CDR3 region has 18 residues. Germline V gene lookup returns CDR1 LNHNV and CDR2 YYDKDF (reference sequence). V was pared by 3 bases and J by 5 bases, with 13 bases of the junction left unmatched. CDR3 sequence reads: CATSRTIPPGQGNEKLFF. Written as DNA, the CDR3 is TGTGCCACCAGCAGGACGATACCACCGGGACAGGGAAATGAAAAACTGTTTTTT.

This clone was picked up one time. In DNA form, the CDR3 reads TGTGCCAGCAGCGTATACGATTCGAGCTCTGGAAACACCATATATTTT. It translates to CASSVYDSSSGNTIYF. This rearrangement joins TRBV9 to TRBJ1-3; D not resolved. V shed 1 base and J shed 0 bases, with 11 bases lying between them. The CDR3 has 16 amino acids. CDR1 is SGDLS and CDR2 is YYNGEE in the germline V gene.

The chain couples TRBV7-2 to TRBJ2-5; 13 nucleotides line up with TRBD2. The V segment lost 5 bases and the J segment 3 bases; nucleotides outside the gene matches: 6. CDR1 and CDR2 from the germline V gene are SGHTA and FQGNSA. The CDR3 has 16 residues. CDR3 sequence reads: CASSHRLAGGKETQYF. The CDR3 region has the DNA TGTGCCAGCAGCCACCGACTAGCGGGGGGTAAAGAGACCCAGTACTTC.

This clone appeared a single time. CDR3 bases: TGTGCCAGCAGCTGGGGTGGGGACAGTACCAATTCACCCCTCCACTTT. This encodes CASSWGGDSTNSPLHF. The rearrangement links TRBV5-6 to TRBJ1-6, with 7 positions matching TRBD1. Germline trimming cut 3 bases from V and 7 bases from J; bases unmatched to any gene: 10. CDR3 length equals 16 residues. Per germline, CDR1 SGHDT and CDR2 YYEEEE.

This rearrangement joins TRBV10-3 to TRBJ1-2; 10 bases match TRBD1. There are 16 residues in the CDR3. Germline V CDR1 and CDR2: ENHRY, SYGVKD. J lost 0 bases, V lost 10 bases, and 11 bases had no gene match. The chain's CDR3 is CASHRDRGPSNYGYTF. In DNA, the CDR3 is TGTGCCAGCCACCGGGACAGGGGTCCTTCTAACTATGGCTACACCTTC.

The DNA of the CDR3 is TGCGCCAGCAGCCAGTGGGGGGGTACGCCTCTAAACAATGAGCAGTTCTTC. It specifies CASSQWGGTPLNNEQFF. V and J are TRBV10-2 and TRBJ2-1; 7 bases fit TRBD2. This CDR3 spans 17 amino acids. Germline values: CDR1 WSHSY, CDR2 SAAADI. J was trimmed by 5 bases and V by 6 bases; bases with no gene match: 16.

This clone came up once. CDR3 nucleotide sequence: TGTGCCAGCTCACAGGTCGCGGGGACTGAAGCTTTCTTT. Amino acid sequence: CASSQVAGTEAFF. This chain connects TRBV18 to TRBJ1-1, with D uncertain. Germline lookup yields CDR1 KGHSH and CDR2 LQKENI. The CDR3 loop spans 13 amino acids. Trimming cost V 4 bases and J 5 bases, with 11 bases left between them.

The chain has TRBV10-3 and TRBJ1-1; 11 bases are shared with TRBD1. The ends lost 5 bases at V and 6 bases at J; junction bases unmatched: 5. Per the germline V gene, CDR1 is ENHRY and CDR2 is SYGVKD. CDR3 length equals 14 residues. DNA of the CDR3: TGTGCCATCAGTATGGACAGGGGGCTTTCTGAAGCTTTCTTT. It yields the protein CAISMDRGLSEAFF.

The rearrangement uses TRBV19 and TRBJ1-3; D is undetermined. Trimming stripped 5 bases from V and 4 bases from J, with 6 bases between. Looked up from germline, CDR1 is LNHDA and CDR2 is SQIVND (reference sequence). The CDR3 is 12 residues long. CDR3 region: CASSLRGNTIYF. CDR3 nucleotide sequence: TGTGCCAGTAGTCTGCGGGGAAACACCATATATTTT.

This clone has a single count. The CDR3 protein is CASSPPRGEKLFF. The CDR3 nucleotides read TGTGCCAGCAGTCCTCCCAGGGGGGAAAAACTGTTTTTT. This chain links TRBV5-4 with TRBJ1-4; 7 bases fit TRBD1. Germline V CDR1 and CDR2: SGHNT, YYREEE (reference sequence). CDR3 length: 13 residues. V shed 5 bases and J 8 bases; nucleotides not matched to a gene: 6.

Here the CDR3 reads CASSSTGGNYGYTF. The CDR3 nucleotides are TGTGCCAGCAGCTCCACAGGGGGAAACTATGGCTACACCTTC. V gene TRBV11-2 combines with J gene TRBJ1-2, with 8 bases matching TRBD1. J gave up 2 bases and V 4 bases, and 3 bases lay outside the gene matches. The germline V gene encodes CDR1 SGHAT and CDR2 FQNNGV. The CDR3 contains 14 residues.

The chain joins TRBV9 to TRBJ1-6; D uncertain. Germline V gene lookup returns CDR1 SGDLS and CDR2 YYNGEE. This CDR3 contains 12 residues. V was shortened by 3 bases and J by 10 bases, with 8 bases between the two germline ends. The CDR3 sequence: CASSGSRSPLHF. The CDR3 bases are TGTGCCAGCAGCGGATCCCGGTCACCCCTCCACTTT.